These T cell receptor beta chains were read from a single sample in a study of cytomegalovirus exposure and HLA in healthy donors. Measured with immunoSEQ multiplex PCR; TCRdb has only the in-frame clones, and not every one. The sample lists roughly 68,000 clones, roughly 75% occurring once. The material sequenced was PBMCs. Every receptor here comes from a woman younger than 45 in good health and CMV-seropositive. CDR3s include the opening cysteine and the closing phenylalanine or tryptophan. Fields, in order: J gene, V gene, CDR3 length, CDR3 protein.

J: TRBJ2-2
V: TRBV5-6
length: 16
CDR3: CASSSGTSGFTGELFF

J: TRBJ1-2
V: TRBV28
length: 15
CDR3: CASSLAPGQGWGYTF

J: TRBJ1-4
V: TRBV27
length: 14
CDR3: CASSFTIQDEKLFF

J: TRBJ2-7
V: TRBV18
length: 13
CDR3: CASSPLDSGEQYF

J: TRBJ2-5
V: TRBV7-2
length: 17
CDR3: CASSLVGTGKGQETQYF

J: TRBJ2-1
V: TRBV15
length: 14
CDR3: CATSRDGLGGEQFF

J: TRBJ2-5
V: TRBV28
length: 18
CDR3: CASSFPPLRQGLQETQYF

J: TRBJ2-2
V: TRBV6-5
length: 13
CDR3: CATQGGNTGELFF

J: TRBJ1-3
V: TRBV7-2
length: 15
CDR3: CASSLTRGAGNTIYF

J: TRBJ2-1
V: TRBV7-2
length: 20
CDR3: CASSLARGGGAGVSYNEQFF

J: TRBJ2-5
V: TRBV18
length: 14
CDR3: CASSPGTGQETQYF

J: TRBJ1-5
V: TRBV27
length: 14
CDR3: CASSSRPQAGPQHF

J: TRBJ2-5
V: TRBV5-4
length: 17
CDR3: CASSLVVAGGPQETQYF

J: TRBJ1-2
V: TRBV28
length: 12
CDR3: CASSLVRAGYTF